The clone carrying this TCR beta chain was seen a few times. Per the study methods: Estimates of nucleated cell counts were drawn from the amplification of reference gene primers. Some clones are missing from TCRdb's copy, which holds only in-frame ones; the method was immunoSEQ multiplex PCR. Clonal size and the V and J genes are those of that table, whereas D and trimming came from the DNA. The data hold approximately 80,000 clones, with roughly three quarters observed a single time. These data belong to a study of blood T cell repertoires in COVID-19. Study summary: COVID-19 samples collected from the United States, Italy and Spain covered acute and convalescent phases. Sources were T cells, B-cell-depleted T cells, or PBMCs; the material itself was cDNA or gDNA.

Trimming removed 3 bases from V and 2 bases from J, with 17 bases in between. The CDR3 is 17 residues long. Germline-derived CDR1 and CDR2 are KGHSH and LQKENI. This clonotype originated in a man in his sixties or seventies with active or convalescent COVID-19. This chain links TRBV18 with TRBJ2-4; the D gene is possibly TRBD1 (6 bases). Input material: peripheral blood. CDR3 sequence: CASSPTQGLDPKNIQYF. For the CDR3, the DNA is TGTGCCAGCTCACCTACACAGGGCCTCGATCCCAAAAACATTCAGTACTTC.